This entry concerns a single T cell receptor (beta chain). Its antigen is unidentified. An end of the junction does not agree with germline; a read error may underlie this. Primers used in a second PCR of roughly 7 to 12 cycles were a sample-barcoded 5' primer and a J-beta primer mix. One entry per CDR3 protein results from TCRdb running MiXCR on the 5' RACE reads. Of some 1,800,000 distinct CDR3 sequences listed, approximately 39% are singletons. With each sample, at least 6 micrograms of total RNA were extracted. The data were obtained in a study of blood T cells in healthy people across ages. Study-wide results and limits: Observed TCR beta diversity per million T cells went down as age went up. This fall followed a roughly linear course with age. The authors considered diversity estimates from one million T cells to be underestimates.

Looked up from germline, CDR1 is LGHNA and CDR2 is YSLEER. This CDR3 is built from 17 residues. This clonotype was obtained from a human donor in good health. This chain links TRBV4-3 with TRBJ2-7, with D possibly matching TRBD1 (6 bases). Matching the DNA end better, TRBJ2-5 makes the J call doubtful. The sequencing sample was made of blood. The CDR3 DNA reads TGCGCCAGCAGCCAACTCCCCGGGGACACAAACCATGAGACCCAGTACTTC. Its translation is CASSQLPGDTNHETQYF.